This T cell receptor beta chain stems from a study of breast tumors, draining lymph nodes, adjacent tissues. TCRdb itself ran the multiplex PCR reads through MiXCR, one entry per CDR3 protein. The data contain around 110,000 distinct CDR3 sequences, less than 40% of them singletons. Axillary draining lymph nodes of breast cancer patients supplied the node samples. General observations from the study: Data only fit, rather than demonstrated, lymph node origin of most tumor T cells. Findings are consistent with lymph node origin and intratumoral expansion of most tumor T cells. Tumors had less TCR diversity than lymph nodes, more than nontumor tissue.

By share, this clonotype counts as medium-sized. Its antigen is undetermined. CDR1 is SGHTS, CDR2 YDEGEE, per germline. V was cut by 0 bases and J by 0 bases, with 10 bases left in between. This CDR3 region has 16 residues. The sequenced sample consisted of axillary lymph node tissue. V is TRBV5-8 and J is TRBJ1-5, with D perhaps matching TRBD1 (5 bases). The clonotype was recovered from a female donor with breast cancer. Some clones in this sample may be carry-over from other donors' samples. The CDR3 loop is CASSLEGTHSNQPQHF. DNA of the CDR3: TGTGCCAGCAGCTTGGAGGGGACGCATAGCAATCAGCCCCAGCATTTT. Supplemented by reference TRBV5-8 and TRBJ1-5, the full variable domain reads EAGVTQSPTHLIKTRGQQATLRCSPISGHTSVYWYQQALGLGLQFLLWYDEGEERNRGNFPPRFSGRQFPNYSSELNVNALELEDSALYLCASSLEGTHSNQPQHFGDGTRLSIL.